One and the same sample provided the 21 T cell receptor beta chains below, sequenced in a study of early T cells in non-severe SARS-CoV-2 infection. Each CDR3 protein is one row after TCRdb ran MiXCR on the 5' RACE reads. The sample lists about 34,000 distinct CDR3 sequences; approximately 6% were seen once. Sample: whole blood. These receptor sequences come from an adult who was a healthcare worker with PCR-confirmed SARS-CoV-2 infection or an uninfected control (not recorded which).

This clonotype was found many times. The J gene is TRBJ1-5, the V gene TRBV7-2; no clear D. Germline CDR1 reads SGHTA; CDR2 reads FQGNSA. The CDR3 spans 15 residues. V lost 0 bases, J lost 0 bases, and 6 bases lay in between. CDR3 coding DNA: TGTGCCAGCAGCTTAGCCAGCAATAGCAATCAGCCCCAGCATTTT. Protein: CASSLASNSNQPQHF.

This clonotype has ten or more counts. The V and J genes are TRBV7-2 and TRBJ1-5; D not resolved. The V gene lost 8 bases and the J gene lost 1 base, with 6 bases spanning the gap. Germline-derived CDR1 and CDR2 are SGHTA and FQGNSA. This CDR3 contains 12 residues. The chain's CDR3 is CASGGSNQPQHF. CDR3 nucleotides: TGTGCCAGCGGAGGGAGCAATCAGCCCCAGCATTTT.

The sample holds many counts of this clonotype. The CDR3 is CASTVEDGSSYNEQFF. The DNA of the CDR3 is TGTGCCAGTACCGTCGAGGACGGCTCCTCCTACAATGAGCAGTTCTTC. The V gene is TRBV19, the J gene TRBJ2-1; no clear D. CDR3 length equals 16 residues. V dropped 7 bases and J dropped 0 bases, with 16 bases sitting between them. CDR1 LNHDA and CDR2 SQIVND come from the germline V gene (reference sequence). Full variable domain (rest looked up from reference TRBV19 and TRBJ2-1): DGGITQSPKYLFRKEGQNVTLSCEQNLNHDAMYWYRQDPGQGLRLIYYSQIVNDFQKGDIAEGYSVSREKKESFPLTVTSAQKNPTAFYLCASTVEDGSSYNEQFFGPGTRLTVL.

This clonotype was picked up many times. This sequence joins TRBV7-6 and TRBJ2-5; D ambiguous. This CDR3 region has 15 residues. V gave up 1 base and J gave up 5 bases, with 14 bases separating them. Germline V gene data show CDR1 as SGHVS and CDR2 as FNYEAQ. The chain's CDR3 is CASSLDYNSAETQYF. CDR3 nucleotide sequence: TGTGCCAGCAGCTTAGATTACAACTCAGCGGAGACCCAGTACTTC.

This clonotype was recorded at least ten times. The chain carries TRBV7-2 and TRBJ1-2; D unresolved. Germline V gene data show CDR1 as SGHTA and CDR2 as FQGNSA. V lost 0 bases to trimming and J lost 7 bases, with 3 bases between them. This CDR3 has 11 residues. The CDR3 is CASSLASGYTF. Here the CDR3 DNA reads TGTGCCAGCAGCTTAGCCAGTGGCTACACCTTC.

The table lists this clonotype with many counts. The CDR3 sequence is CASSRQGWNSPLHF. In nucleotides, the CDR3 is TGTGCCAGCAGCCGACAGGGTTGGAATTCACCCCTCCACTTT. The chain recombines TRBV11-2 with TRBJ1-6, with TRBD1 matching over 7 bases. The ends lost 5 bases at V and 7 bases at J; junction bases unmatched: 5. This CDR3 is 14 amino acids long. Per germline, CDR1 SGHAT and CDR2 FQNNGV.

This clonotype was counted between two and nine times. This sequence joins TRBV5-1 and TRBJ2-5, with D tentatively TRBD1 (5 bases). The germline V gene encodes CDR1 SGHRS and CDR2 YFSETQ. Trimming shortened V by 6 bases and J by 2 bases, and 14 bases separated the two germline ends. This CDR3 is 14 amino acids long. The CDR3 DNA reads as TGCGCCAGCACTCAGGGAACGAGGCAAGAGACCCAGTACTTC. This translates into CASTQGTRQETQYF.

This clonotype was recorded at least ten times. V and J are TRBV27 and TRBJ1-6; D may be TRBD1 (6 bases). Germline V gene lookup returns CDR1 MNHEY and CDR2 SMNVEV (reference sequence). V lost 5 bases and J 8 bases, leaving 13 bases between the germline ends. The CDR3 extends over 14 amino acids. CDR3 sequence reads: CASSGDRSYSPLHF. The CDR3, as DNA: TGTGCCAGCAGTGGCGACAGGTCGTATTCACCCCTCCACTTT.

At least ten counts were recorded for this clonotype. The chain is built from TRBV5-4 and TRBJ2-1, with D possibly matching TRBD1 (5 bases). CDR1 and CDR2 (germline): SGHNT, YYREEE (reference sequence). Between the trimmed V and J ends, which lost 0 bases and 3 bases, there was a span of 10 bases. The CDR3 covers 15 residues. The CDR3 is CASSLAAGIYNEQFF. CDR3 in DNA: TGTGCCAGCAGCTTGGCGGCAGGGATCTACAATGAGCAGTTCTTC.

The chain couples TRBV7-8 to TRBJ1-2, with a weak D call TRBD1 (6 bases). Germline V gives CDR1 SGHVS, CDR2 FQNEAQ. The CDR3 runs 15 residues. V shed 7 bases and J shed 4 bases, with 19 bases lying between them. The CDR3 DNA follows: TGTGCCAGCAAGCACGGGGAGGGGGGCGCCTATGGCTACACCTTC. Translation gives CASKHGEGGAYGYTF.

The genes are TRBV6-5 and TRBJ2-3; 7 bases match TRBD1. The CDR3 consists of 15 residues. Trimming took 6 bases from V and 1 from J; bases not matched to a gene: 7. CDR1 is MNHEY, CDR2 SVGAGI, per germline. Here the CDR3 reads CASRSRGQGTDTQYF. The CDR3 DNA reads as TGTGCCAGCAGGTCTCGTGGACAGGGCACAGATACGCAGTATTTT.

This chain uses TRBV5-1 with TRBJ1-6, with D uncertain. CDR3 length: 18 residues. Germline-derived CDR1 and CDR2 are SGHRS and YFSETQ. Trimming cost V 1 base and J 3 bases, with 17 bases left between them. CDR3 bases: TGCGCCAGCAGCTTGCTGGGAGGGAATCAAGGCTATAATTCACCCCTCCACTTT. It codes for CASSLLGGNQGYNSPLHF.

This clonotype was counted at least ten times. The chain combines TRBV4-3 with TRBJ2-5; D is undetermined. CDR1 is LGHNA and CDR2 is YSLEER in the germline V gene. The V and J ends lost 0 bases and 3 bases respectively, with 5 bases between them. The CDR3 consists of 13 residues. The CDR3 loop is CASSQETEETQYF. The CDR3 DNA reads TGCGCCAGCAGCCAAGAAACAGAAGAGACCCAGTACTTC.

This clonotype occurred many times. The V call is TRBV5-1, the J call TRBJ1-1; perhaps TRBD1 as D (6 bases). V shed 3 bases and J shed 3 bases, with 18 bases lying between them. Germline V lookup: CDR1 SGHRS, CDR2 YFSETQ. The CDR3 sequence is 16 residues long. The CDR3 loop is CASSSYQGRRDTEAFF. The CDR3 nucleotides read TGCGCCAGCAGCTCGTATCAGGGGCGTAGGGACACTGAAGCTTTCTTT.

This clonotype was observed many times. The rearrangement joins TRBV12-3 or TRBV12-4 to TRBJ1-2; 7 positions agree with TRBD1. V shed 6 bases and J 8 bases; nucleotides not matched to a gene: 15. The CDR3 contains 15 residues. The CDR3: CASRSTGARGEGYTF. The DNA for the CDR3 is TGTGCCAGCAGGTCCACAGGGGCCCGCGGTGAGGGCTACACCTTC.

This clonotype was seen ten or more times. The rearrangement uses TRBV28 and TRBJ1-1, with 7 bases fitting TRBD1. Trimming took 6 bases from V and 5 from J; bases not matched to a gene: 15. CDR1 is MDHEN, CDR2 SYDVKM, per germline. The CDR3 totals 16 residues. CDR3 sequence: CASRKDRVGVRTEAFF. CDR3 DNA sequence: TGTGCCAGCAGGAAAGACAGGGTAGGAGTGAGGACTGAAGCTTTCTTT.

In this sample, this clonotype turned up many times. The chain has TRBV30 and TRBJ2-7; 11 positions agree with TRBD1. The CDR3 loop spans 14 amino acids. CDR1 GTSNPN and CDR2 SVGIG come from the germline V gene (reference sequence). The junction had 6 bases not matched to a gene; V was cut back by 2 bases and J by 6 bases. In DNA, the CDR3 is TGTGCCTGGAGTAGAGGACAGGGGGCTATCGAGCAGTACTTC. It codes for CAWSRGQGAIEQYF.

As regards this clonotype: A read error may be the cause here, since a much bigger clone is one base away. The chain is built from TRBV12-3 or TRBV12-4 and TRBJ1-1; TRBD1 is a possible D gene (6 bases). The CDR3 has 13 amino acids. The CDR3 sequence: CGSSLGGSTEAFF. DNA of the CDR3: TGTGGCAGCAGTTTAGGGGGAAGCACTGAAGCTTTCTTT.

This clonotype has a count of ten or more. The chain's CDR3 is CAWSQGRDIQYF. CDR3 in DNA: TGTGCCTGGAGTCAAGGGAGAGACATTCAGTACTTC. The chain links TRBV30 to TRBJ2-4, with D perhaps TRBD2 (5 bases). This CDR3 has 12 residues. Germline CDR1 GTSNPN, CDR2 SVGIG (reference sequence). Trimming stripped 2 bases from V and 8 bases from J, with 10 bases between.

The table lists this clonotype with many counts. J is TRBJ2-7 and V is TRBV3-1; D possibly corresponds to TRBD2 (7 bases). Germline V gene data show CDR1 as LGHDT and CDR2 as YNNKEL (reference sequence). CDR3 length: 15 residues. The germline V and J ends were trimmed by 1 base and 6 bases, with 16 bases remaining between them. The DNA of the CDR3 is TGTGCCAGCAGCCAAGTTCGGGGGGCGTCCGCCGAGCAGTACTTC. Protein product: CASSQVRGASAEQYF.

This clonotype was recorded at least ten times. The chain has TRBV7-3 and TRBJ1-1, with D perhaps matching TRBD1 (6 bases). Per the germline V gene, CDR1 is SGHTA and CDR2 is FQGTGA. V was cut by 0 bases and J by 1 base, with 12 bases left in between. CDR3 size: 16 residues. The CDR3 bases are TGTGCCAGCAGCTTAACAAAGCTACAGGGGAACACTGAAGCTTTCTTT. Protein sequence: CASSLTKLQGNTEAFF.